This TCR beta chain was identified during a study of beta chain features in type 1 diabetes. General study points: Since sequencing was performed on cDNA, cells with high TCR expression could be over-represented.

As concerns this clone: Its antigen is currently unknown.

There are 16 residues in the CDR3. Germline-derived CDR1 and CDR2 are LGHNA and YNFKEQ. With V trimmed by 5 bases and J by 6 bases, 11 bases remained unmatched. Investigators reverse transcribed all isolated RNA, so they sequenced expressed TCRB transcripts. Generated by immunoSEQ multiplex PCR, the TCRdb table keeps only in-frame clones and is missing some. The sample holds hundreds of thousands of clones; around 12% are singletons and the top ten take about 0.017%. The chain couples TRBV4-2 to TRBJ2-4; 9 nucleotides align to TRBD1. Sequencing used naive CD4+ T cells from blood. The sequence was obtained from a man between 18 and 29 years old in good health. The CDR3 is CASSFTGTGMGNIQYF. The CDR3 bases are TGTGCCAGCAGCTTCACCGGGACAGGGATGGGAAACATTCAGTACTTC.